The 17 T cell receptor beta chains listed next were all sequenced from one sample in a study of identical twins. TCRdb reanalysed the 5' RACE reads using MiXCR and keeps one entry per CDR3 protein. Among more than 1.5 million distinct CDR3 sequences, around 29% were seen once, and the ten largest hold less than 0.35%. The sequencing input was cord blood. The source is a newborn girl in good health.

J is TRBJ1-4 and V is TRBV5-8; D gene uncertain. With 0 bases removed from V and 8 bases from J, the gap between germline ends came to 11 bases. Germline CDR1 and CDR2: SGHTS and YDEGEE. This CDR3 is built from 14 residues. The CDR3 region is CASSLVKGGEKLFF. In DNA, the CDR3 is TGTGCCAGCAGCTTGGTCAAGGGAGGGGAAAAACTGTTTTTT.

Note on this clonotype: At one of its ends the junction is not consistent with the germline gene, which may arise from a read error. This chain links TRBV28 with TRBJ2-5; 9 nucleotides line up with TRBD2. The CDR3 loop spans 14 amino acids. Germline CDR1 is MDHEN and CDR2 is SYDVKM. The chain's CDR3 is CASSLAGGQETRYF. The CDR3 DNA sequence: TGTGCCAGCAGTTTAGCGGGAGGGCAAGAGACCCGGTACTTC.

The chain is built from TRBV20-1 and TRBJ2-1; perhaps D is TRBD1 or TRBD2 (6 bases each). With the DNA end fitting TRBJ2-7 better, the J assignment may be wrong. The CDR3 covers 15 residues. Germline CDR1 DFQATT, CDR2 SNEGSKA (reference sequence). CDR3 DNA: TGCAGTGCTAGAGATCTGGGGGGCTCCTACAATGAGCAGTACTTC. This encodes CSARDLGGSYNEQYF.

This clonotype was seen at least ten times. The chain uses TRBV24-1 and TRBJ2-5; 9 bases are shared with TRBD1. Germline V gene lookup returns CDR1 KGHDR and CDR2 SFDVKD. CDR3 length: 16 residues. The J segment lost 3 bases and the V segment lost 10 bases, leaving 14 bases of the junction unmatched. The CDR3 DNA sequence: TGTGCCACAGAGCCGGGACAGGGTACCCTAAAAGAGACCCAGTACTTC. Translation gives CATEPGQGTLKETQYF.

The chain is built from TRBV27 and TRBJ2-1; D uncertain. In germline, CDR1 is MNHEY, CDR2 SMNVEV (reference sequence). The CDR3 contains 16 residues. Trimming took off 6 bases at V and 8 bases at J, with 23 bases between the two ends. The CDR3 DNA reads TGTGCCAGCAGCTCTCGTCGACTTGGAAGGAGTTATGAGCAGTTCTTC. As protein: CASSSRRLGRSYEQFF.

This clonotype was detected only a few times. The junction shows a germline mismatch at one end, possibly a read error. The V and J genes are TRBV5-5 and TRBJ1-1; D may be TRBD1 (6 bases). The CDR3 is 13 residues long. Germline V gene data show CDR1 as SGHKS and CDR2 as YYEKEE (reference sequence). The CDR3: CASSLTGNAEAFF. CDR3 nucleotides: TGTGCCAGCAGCTTAACAGGGAACGCTGAAGCTTTCTTT.

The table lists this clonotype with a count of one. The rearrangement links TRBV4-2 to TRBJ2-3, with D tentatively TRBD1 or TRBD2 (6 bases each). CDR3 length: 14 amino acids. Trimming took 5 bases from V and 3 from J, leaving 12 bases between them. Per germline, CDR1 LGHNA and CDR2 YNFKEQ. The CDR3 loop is CASSGGRRTDTQYF. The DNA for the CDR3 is TGTGCCAGCAGCGGGGGGCGGAGAACAGATACGCAGTATTTT.

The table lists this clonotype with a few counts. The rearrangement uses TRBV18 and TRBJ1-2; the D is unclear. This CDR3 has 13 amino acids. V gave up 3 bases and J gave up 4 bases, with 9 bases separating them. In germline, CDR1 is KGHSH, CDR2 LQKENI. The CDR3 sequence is CASSPVQAYGYTF. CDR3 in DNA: TGTGCCAGCTCACCGGTGCAGGCCTATGGCTACACCTTC.

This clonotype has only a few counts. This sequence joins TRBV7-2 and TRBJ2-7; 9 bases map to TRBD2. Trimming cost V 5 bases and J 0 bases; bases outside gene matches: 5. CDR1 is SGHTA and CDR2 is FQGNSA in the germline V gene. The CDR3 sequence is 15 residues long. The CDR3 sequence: CASSPQLAGSYEQYF. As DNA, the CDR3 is TGTGCCAGCAGCCCCCAACTAGCGGGCTCCTACGAGCAGTACTTC.

The CDR3 DNA reads as TGTGCCATACTAAGACAGGGGAGTGCCGAGCAGTACTTC. It is translated as CAILRQGSAEQYF. The rearrangement joins TRBV2 to TRBJ2-5; TRBD1 aligns across 8 bases. The J call may be wrong; the DNA end is better matched by TRBJ2-7. The CDR3 consists of 13 residues. Looked up from germline, CDR1 is SNHLY and CDR2 is FYNNEI.

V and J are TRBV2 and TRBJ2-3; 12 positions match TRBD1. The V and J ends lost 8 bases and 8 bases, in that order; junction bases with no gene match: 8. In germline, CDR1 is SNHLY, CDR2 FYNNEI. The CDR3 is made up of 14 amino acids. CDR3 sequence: CASRGTGGPGTQYF. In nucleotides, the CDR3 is TGTGCCAGCCGTGGGACAGGGGGCCCTGGTACGCAGTATTTT.

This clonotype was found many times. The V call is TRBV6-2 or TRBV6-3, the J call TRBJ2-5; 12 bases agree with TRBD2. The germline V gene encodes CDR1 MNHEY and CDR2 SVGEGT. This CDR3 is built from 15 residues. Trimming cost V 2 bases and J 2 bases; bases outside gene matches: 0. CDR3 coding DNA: TGTGCCAGCAGTTACCTAGCGGGGGGGCAAGAGACCCAGTACTTC. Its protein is CASSYLAGGQETQYF.

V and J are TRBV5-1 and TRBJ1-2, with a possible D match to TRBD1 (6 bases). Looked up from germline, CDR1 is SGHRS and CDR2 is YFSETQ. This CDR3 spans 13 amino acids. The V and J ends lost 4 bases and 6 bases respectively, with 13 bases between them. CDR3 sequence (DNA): TGCGCCAGCAGCCACACAGGGAAGGATGGCTACACCTTC. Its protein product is CASSHTGKDGYTF.

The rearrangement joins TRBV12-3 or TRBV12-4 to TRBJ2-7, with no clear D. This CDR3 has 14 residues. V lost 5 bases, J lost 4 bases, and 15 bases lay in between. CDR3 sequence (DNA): TGTGCCAGCAGTAACAGCGCTCCCGGGTACGAGCAGTACTTC. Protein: CASSNSAPGYEQYF.

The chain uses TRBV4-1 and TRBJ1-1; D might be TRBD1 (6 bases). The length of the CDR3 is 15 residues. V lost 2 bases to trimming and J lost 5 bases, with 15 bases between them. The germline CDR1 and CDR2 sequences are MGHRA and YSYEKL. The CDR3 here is CASSQPRDTGTEAFF. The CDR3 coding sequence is TGCGCCAGCAGCCAACCCCGGGACACAGGGACTGAAGCTTTCTTT.

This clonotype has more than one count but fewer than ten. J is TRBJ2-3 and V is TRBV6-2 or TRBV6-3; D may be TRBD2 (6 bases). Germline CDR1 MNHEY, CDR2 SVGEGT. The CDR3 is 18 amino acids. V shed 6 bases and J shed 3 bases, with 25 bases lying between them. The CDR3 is CASRRLPTSPRGTDTQYF. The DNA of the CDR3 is TGTGCCAGCAGACGCCTCCCCACTAGCCCAAGGGGAACAGATACGCAGTATTTT.

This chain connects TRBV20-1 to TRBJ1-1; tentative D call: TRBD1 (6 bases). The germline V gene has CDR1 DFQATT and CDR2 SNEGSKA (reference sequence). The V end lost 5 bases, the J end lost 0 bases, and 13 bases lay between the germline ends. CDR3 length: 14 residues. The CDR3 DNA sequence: TGCAGTGCTGTTGGACAGTGGATGAACACTGAAGCTTTCTTT. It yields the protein CSAVGQWMNTEAFF.